These 31 T cell receptor beta chains came from one sample sequenced in a study of graft-versus-host responses after intestinal transplantation. TCRdb keeps only in-frame clones here, not all; method: immunoSEQ multiplex PCR. This table has more than 13,000 clones, 67% appearing once. Intraepithelial and lamina propria lymphocytes were released after the graft tissue was processed. The material sequenced was ileum tissue, taken just under 700 days after intestinal transplantation. Every receptor here comes from a human patient who received an intestinal transplant, so some T cells may come from the graft donor.

The chain couples TRBV4-1 to TRBJ2-7, with 11 bases identical to TRBD2. The CDR3 totals 15 residues. Germline CDR1 reads MGHRA; CDR2 reads YSYEKL. V lost 4 bases and J lost 2; bases outside the gene matches: 4. The CDR3 region is CASSPISGGAYEQYF. CDR3 nucleotides: TGCGCCAGCAGCCCAATTAGCGGGGGGGCCTACGAGCAGTACTTC.

The gene calls are TRBV5-1 and TRBJ1-1; TRBD1 matches at 10 bases. After removal of 4 bases from V and 4 bases from J, the junction contained 4 bases not matched to a gene. This CDR3 is 14 amino acids long. Germline-derived CDR1 and CDR2 are SGHRS and YFSETQ. As DNA, the CDR3 is TGCGCCAGCAGCCCCGGGACAGGGGTCACTGAAGCTTTCTTT. Its translation: CASSPGTGVTEAFF.

The chain recombines TRBV5-4 with TRBJ1-3, with a tentative D call TRBD1 (5 bases). The V gene lost 3 bases and the J gene lost 0 bases, with 7 bases spanning the gap. The germline V gene encodes CDR1 SGHNT and CDR2 YYREEE (reference sequence). This CDR3 region has 14 residues. The DNA for the CDR3 is TGTGCCAGCAGCTGCACAGGCTCTGGAAACACCATATATTTT. This gives the protein CASSCTGSGNTIYF.

This chain links TRBV9 with TRBJ2-7; 9 bases agree with TRBD2. Germline loops: CDR1 SGDLS, CDR2 YYNGEE. The CDR3 runs 18 residues. The junction had 10 bases not matched to a gene; V was cut back by 0 bases and J by 0 bases. The CDR3, as DNA: TGTGCCAGCAGCGTAGGTAGTAGCGGGGGTTCCAGCTCCTACGAGCAGTACTTC. Encoded protein: CASSVGSSGGSSSYEQYF.

The gene calls are TRBV11-3 and TRBJ1-1; 7 bases match TRBD1. V trimming: 1 base; J trimming: 6 bases; junction bases outside the gene matches: 11. From germline, CDR1 is SGHNT and CDR2 YENEEA. The CDR3 spans 16 residues. CDR3 in amino acids: CASSLALQGNLPEAFF. Here the CDR3 DNA reads TGTGCCAGCAGCTTAGCGCTACAGGGGAATTTGCCTGAAGCTTTCTTT.

The gene calls are TRBV5-1 and TRBJ2-7; TRBD1 aligns across 8 bases. Trimming cost V 2 bases and J 1 base; bases outside gene matches: 8. Germline V gene data show CDR1 as SGHRS and CDR2 as YFSETQ. This CDR3 contains 16 residues. The CDR3 spells CASSLISGGLSYEQYF. CDR3 DNA sequence: TGCGCCAGCAGCTTAATTTCAGGGGGCTTATCCTACGAGCAGTACTTC.

The gene calls are TRBV19 and TRBJ2-6; TRBD1 matches at 7 bases. Germline V gene lookup returns CDR1 LNHDA and CDR2 SQIVND (reference sequence). Trimming took 1 base from V and 0 from J; bases not matched to a gene: 6. This CDR3 has 18 residues. CDR3 sequence reads: CASSIGQGYLSGANVLTF. In nucleotides, the CDR3 is TGTGCCAGTAGTATAGGACAGGGCTATCTCTCTGGGGCCAACGTCCTGACTTTC.

This clone was recorded a few times. The rearrangement links TRBV6-4 to TRBJ1-6, with D perhaps TRBD1 (5 bases). Germline lookup yields CDR1 MRHNA and CDR2 SNTAGT. Trimming took off 3 bases at V and 9 bases at J, with 12 bases between the two ends. The CDR3 covers 14 residues. For the CDR3, the DNA is TGTGCCAGCAGTGAAACCGGACACCCTTCACCCCTCCACTTT. Translation gives CASSETGHPSPLHF.

The rearrangement uses TRBV19 and TRBJ1-5; 7 bases map to TRBD1. V trimming: 3 bases; J trimming: 5 bases; junction bases outside the gene matches: 7. Germline V gene sequence: CDR1 LNHDA, CDR2 SQIVND (reference sequence). The CDR3 totals 15 residues. The CDR3 DNA sequence: TGTGCCAGTAGTATCAGGGGGGAAACCGATCAGCCCCAGCATTTT. Encoded protein: CASSIRGETDQPQHF. Complete variable domain (other parts from reference TRBV19 and TRBJ1-5): DGGITQSPKYLFRKEGQNVTLSCEQNLNHDAMYWYRQDPGQGLRLIYYSQIVNDFQKGDIAEGYSVSREKKESFPLTVTSAQKNPTAFYLCASSIRGETDQPQHFGDGTRLSIL.

The chain uses TRBV7-2 and TRBJ1-2; 8 bases line up with TRBD1. V gave up 1 base and J gave up 12 bases; unmatched junction bases: 7. Germline CDR1 SGHTA, CDR2 FQGNSA. The CDR3 is 13 residues long. The CDR3 region is CASSLEAGGTHTF. The CDR3 coding sequence is TGTGCCAGCAGCTTAGAGGCAGGGGGCACGCACACCTTC.

This chain uses TRBV30 with TRBJ2-7; D unresolved. The CDR3 loop spans 13 amino acids. Germline V gives CDR1 GTSNPN, CDR2 SVGIG (reference sequence). Trimming removed 4 bases from V and 0 bases from J, with 10 bases in between. The CDR3 DNA reads as TGTGCCTGGACTCCCAGTACCTCCTACGAGCAGTACTTC. This translates into CAWTPSTSYEQYF.

This clone occurred a few times. The gene calls are TRBV18 and TRBJ2-7; 9 positions agree with TRBD1. The V gene end was trimmed by 4 bases and the J gene end by 3 bases; junction bases not matched to a gene: 16. The germline V gene encodes CDR1 KGHSH and CDR2 LQKENI. This CDR3 contains 18 residues. The CDR3 DNA sequence: TGTGCCAGCTCACTCTTCGGGAAGCAGACAGGGGGATACTACGAGCAGTACTTC. Translated, it gives CASSLFGKQTGGYYEQYF.

J is TRBJ2-7 and V is TRBV4-1; TRBD2 matches 7 bases. V lost 0 bases and J lost 6; bases outside the gene matches: 11. The CDR3 is made up of 16 amino acids. Per the germline V gene, CDR1 is MGHRA and CDR2 is YSYEKL. CDR3 sequence: CASSQDHLSGAVEQYF. The CDR3 DNA reads as TGCGCCAGCAGCCAAGATCACTTGAGCGGGGCCGTCGAGCAGTACTTC.

The chain has TRBV11-1 and TRBJ1-2, with D perhaps TRBD1 (6 bases). This CDR3 region has 19 residues. Trimming shortened V by 0 bases and J by 3 bases, and 23 bases separated the two germline ends. Germline CDR1 SGHAT, CDR2 FQDESV (reference sequence). The DNA of the CDR3 is TGTGCCAGCAGCTTAGCGGGGAACCCAGGAGCGGGGGGCGACTATGGCTACACCTTC. Protein sequence: CASSLAGNPGAGGDYGYTF.

The chain recombines TRBV29-1 with TRBJ1-1, with D perhaps matching TRBD1 (5 bases). The ends were cut back, 5 bases at V and 8 bases at J, with 18 bases in the middle. In germline, CDR1 is SQVTM, CDR2 ANQGSEA. The CDR3 extends over 13 amino acids. The CDR3 region is CSVYPIMTVEAFF. In nucleotides, the CDR3 is TGCAGCGTTTATCCTATTATGACAGTCGAAGCTTTCTTT. The full variable domain, with the rest looked up from reference TRBV29-1 and TRBJ1-1, is SAVISQKPSRDICQRGTSLTIQCQVDSQVTMMFWYRQQPGQSLTLIATANQGSEATYESGFVIDKFPISRPNLTFSTLTVSNMSPEDSSIYLCSVYPIMTVEAFFGQGTRLTVV.

The genes are TRBV2 and TRBJ2-6; a possible D gene is TRBD2 (5 bases). The germline gives CDR1 SNHLY, CDR2 FYNNEI. The V end was cut by 2 bases, the J end by 3 bases, with 5 bases between. This CDR3 is built from 14 residues. The CDR3 sequence: CASSESGGANVLTF. The CDR3 DNA is TGTGCCAGCAGTGAAAGCGGTGGGGCCAACGTCCTGACTTTC.

The chain couples TRBV29-1 to TRBJ1-2; D remains unclear. CDR3 length: 14 residues. Trimming left V 6 bases short and J 5 bases short, with 19 bases between. Germline V gene data show CDR1 as SQVTM and CDR2 as ANQGSEA. The CDR3 is CSVNPPQTLYGYTF. CDR3 DNA sequence: TGCAGCGTAAACCCTCCACAGACACTTTATGGCTACACCTTC.

The chain combines TRBV5-1 with TRBJ1-5; D perhaps matches TRBD1 (5 bases). The germline CDR1 and CDR2 sequences are SGHRS and YFSETQ. This CDR3 has 15 amino acids. Trimming cost V 0 bases and J 4 bases, with 11 bases left between them. The CDR3 coding sequence is TGCGCCAGCAGCTTGGCAGGGATTGGAAATCAGCCCCAGCATTTT. It translates to CASSLAGIGNQPQHF.

V usage is TRBV29-1 and J usage is TRBJ2-5, with 10 bases fitting TRBD2. Germline assignment: CDR1 SQVTM and CDR2 ANQGSEA. The CDR3 has 12 residues. V was pared by 5 bases and J by 3 bases, with 0 bases of the junction left unmatched. CDR3 amino acids: CSVLAGEETQYF. CDR3 DNA: TGCAGCGTTCTAGCGGGGGAAGAGACCCAGTACTTC.

V is TRBV20-1 and J is TRBJ1-1; D is unresolved. Per the germline V gene, CDR1 is DFQATT and CDR2 is SNEGSKA (reference sequence). Trimming cost V 5 bases and J 4 bases, with 8 bases left between them. The CDR3 spans 11 residues. The CDR3 reads CSARTVTEAFF. In nucleotides, the CDR3 is TGCAGTGCTCGGACTGTCACTGAAGCTTTCTTT.

The gene calls are TRBV18 and TRBJ1-5; 11 nucleotides agree with TRBD1. V lost 5 bases and J lost 8; bases outside the gene matches: 8. This CDR3 is 15 amino acids long. The germline CDR1 and CDR2 sequences are KGHSH and LQKENI. CDR3 region: CASSDRTGGMEPQHF. DNA for the CDR3: TGTGCCAGCTCAGATCGGACAGGGGGCATGGAGCCCCAGCATTTT.

The V and J genes are TRBV9 and TRBJ1-1, with TRBD1 as a possible D gene (5 bases). Germline V gene data show CDR1 as SGDLS and CDR2 as YYNGEE. The CDR3 runs 15 residues. Trimming removed 0 bases at V and 4 bases at J, with 13 bases between. The CDR3 bases are TGTGCCAGCAGCGTAGGGGCGGGGAGGGGCACTGAAGCTTTCTTT. It encodes CASSVGAGRGTEAFF.

The genes are TRBV19 and TRBJ1-2; 7 positions match TRBD1. V shed 3 bases and J 6 bases; nucleotides not matched to a gene: 4. The CDR3 sequence is 13 residues long. Germline CDR1 is LNHDA and CDR2 is SQIVND (reference sequence). Here the CDR3 DNA reads TGTGCCAGTAGTATTAGGGGGCCGGATGGCTACACCTTC. This sequence encodes CASSIRGPDGYTF.

The chain recombines TRBV6-1 with TRBJ2-1; a weak D match, TRBD2 (6 bases). Trimming removed 2 bases from V and 7 bases from J, with 15 bases in between. CDR3 length: 15 amino acids. Germline-derived CDR1 and CDR2 are MNHNS and SASEGT. CDR3 protein: CASSELAGTRNEQFF. As DNA, the CDR3 is TGTGCCAGCAGTGAACTTGCGGGGACGAGGAATGAGCAGTTCTTC.

The chain uses TRBV4-1 and TRBJ2-7; 9 positions match TRBD2. V dropped 0 bases and J dropped 0; count of bases not matched to a gene: 3. Looked up from germline, CDR1 is MGHRA and CDR2 is YSYEKL. The CDR3 loop spans 16 amino acids. The CDR3 DNA sequence: TGCGCCAGCAGCCAAGAGTATAGCGGGAGCTCCTACGAGCAGTACTTC. Translation: CASSQEYSGSSYEQYF.

The CDR3 coding sequence is TGTGCCAGCAGCTTATTTGGCGGGGGGGAAGAGACCCAGTACTTC. Encoded protein: CASSLFGGGEETQYF. This chain connects TRBV7-2 to TRBJ2-5; TRBD2 matches 9 bases. CDR3 length: 15 amino acids. In germline, CDR1 is SGHTA, CDR2 FQGNSA. V was clipped by 2 bases and J by 3 bases; unmatched bases: 4. Together with reference TRBV7-2 and TRBJ2-5, the CDR3 gives the full variable domain: GAGVSQSPSNKVTEKGKDVELRCDPISGHTALYWYRQSLGQGLEFLIYFQGNSAPDKSGLPSDRFSAERTGGSVSTLTIQRTQQEDSAVYLCASSLFGGGEETQYFGPGTRLLVL.

This clone was seen only a few times. The chain uses TRBV12-2 and TRBJ2-7; TRBD2 is the table's D call and was not checked against the DNA. TRBV12-2 is designated a pseudogene. The CDR3 has 12 amino acids. CDR3 sequence: CANRDSSYEQYF. DNA for the CDR3: TGTGCGAACCGGGACTCCTCCTACGAGCAGTACTTC.

This chain uses TRBV11-3 with TRBJ2-1; D is possibly TRBD2 (6 bases). Trimming took off 1 base at V and 6 bases at J, with 13 bases between the two ends. Germline CDR1 SGHNT, CDR2 YENEEA. This CDR3 spans 15 amino acids. The CDR3 reads CASSLAGDDFNEQFF. CDR3 in DNA: TGTGCCAGCAGCTTAGCGGGGGACGATTTCAATGAGCAGTTCTTC.

V and J are TRBV15 and TRBJ2-5; perhaps TRBD2 as D (7 bases). Germline values: CDR1 LNHNV, CDR2 YYDKDF (reference sequence). V was pared by 0 bases and J by 5 bases, with 19 bases between. The CDR3 runs to 17 residues. CDR3 loop: CATSRDNSLGGAETQYF. The CDR3, as DNA: TGTGCCACCAGCAGAGATAACTCCTTAGGGGGGGCGGAGACCCAGTACTTC.

This chain's CDR3 is CASSPNRDNYGYTF. CDR3 DNA: TGTGCCAGCAGTCCCAACAGGGATAACTATGGCTACACCTTC. The V gene is TRBV27, the J gene TRBJ1-2; the D gene is possibly TRBD1 (6 bases). This CDR3 is 14 amino acids long. Germline CDR1 reads MNHEY; CDR2 reads SMNVEV (reference sequence). V lost 5 bases and J 1 base, leaving 11 bases between the germline ends.

The genes are TRBV30 and TRBJ1-6; D gene unclear. V was shortened by 0 bases and J by 10 bases, with 13 bases between the two germline ends. The germline V gene has CDR1 GTSNPN and CDR2 SVGIG (reference sequence). The CDR3 is 14 residues long. CDR3 in amino acids: CAWSVRVPGSPLHF. The CDR3 nucleotides are TGTGCCTGGAGTGTACGCGTCCCCGGGTCACCCCTCCACTTT.